This T cell receptor beta chain was identified in a study of T cell repertoires in cytomegalovirus infection. Concerning this clonotype itself: The target antigen is unknown.

The CDR3 contains 13 residues. V was clipped by 6 bases and J by 3 bases; unmatched bases: 5. Germline-derived CDR1 and CDR2 are MNHEY and SVGEGT. TCRdb independently ran MiXCR on the reads; one entry per CDR3 protein. The table has 300,000 or so distinct CDR3 sequences, more than 20% seen once. The receptor was isolated from a human donor in good health (CMV status not recorded). Some clones in this sample may be carry-over from other donors' samples. Sequencing was performed on cultured PBMCs, taken from culture after CMV antigen stimulation. The chain joins TRBV6-2 or TRBV6-3 to TRBJ2-7, with TRBD1 matching over 7 bases. The DNA of the CDR3 is TGTGCCAGCAGGGCGTCAGGGGGCTACGAGCAGTACGTC. This translates into CASRASGGYEQYV.